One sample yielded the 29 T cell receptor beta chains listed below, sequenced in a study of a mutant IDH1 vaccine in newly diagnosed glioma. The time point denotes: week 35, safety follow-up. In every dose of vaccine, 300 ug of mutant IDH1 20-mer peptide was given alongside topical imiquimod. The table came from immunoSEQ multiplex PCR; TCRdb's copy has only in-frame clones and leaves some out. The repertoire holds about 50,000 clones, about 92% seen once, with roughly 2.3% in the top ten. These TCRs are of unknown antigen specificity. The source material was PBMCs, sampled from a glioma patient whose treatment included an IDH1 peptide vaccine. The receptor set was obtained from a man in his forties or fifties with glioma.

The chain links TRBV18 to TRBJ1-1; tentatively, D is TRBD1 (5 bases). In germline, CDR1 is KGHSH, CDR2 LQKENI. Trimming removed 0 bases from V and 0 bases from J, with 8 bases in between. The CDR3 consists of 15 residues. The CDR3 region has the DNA TGTGCCAGCTCACCACCCCCAGGGATGAACACTGAAGCTTTCTTT. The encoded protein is CASSPPPGMNTEAFF.

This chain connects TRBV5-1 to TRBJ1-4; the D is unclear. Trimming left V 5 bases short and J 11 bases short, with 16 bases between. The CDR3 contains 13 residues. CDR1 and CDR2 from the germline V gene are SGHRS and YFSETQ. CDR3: CASRGPDGQKLFF. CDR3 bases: TGCGCCAGCAGGGGCCCCGACGGTCAGAAACTGTTTTTT. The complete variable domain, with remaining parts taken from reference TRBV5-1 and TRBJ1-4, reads KAGVTQTPRYLIKTRGQQVTLSCSPISGHRSVSWYQQTPGQGLQFLFEYFSETQRNKGNFPGRFSGRQFSNSRSEMNVSTLELGDSALYLCASRGPDGQKLFFGSGTQLSVL.

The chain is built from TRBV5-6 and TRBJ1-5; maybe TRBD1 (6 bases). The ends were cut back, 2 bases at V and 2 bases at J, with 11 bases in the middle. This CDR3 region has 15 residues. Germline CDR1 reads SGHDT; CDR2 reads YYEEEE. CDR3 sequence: CASSLGGWGNQPQHF. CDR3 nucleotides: TGTGCCAGCAGCTTAGGGGGATGGGGCAATCAGCCCCAGCATTTT.

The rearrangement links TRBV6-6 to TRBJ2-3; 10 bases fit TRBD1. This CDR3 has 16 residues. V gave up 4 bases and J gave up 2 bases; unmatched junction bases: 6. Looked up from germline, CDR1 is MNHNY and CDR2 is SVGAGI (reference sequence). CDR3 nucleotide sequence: TGTGCCAGCAGTTTGGGGACAGGGGCTACCACAGATACGCAGTATTTT. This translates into CASSLGTGATTDTQYF.

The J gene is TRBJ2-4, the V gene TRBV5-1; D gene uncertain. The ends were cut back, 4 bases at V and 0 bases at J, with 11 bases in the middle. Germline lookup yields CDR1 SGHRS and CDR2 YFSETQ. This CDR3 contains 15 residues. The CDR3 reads CASSANSEAKNIQYF. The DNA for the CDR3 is TGCGCCAGCAGCGCCAACAGTGAAGCCAAAAACATTCAGTACTTC.

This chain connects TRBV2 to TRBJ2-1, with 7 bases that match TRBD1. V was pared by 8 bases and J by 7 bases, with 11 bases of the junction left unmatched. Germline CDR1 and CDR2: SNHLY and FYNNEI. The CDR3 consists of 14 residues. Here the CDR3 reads CASRSRGLDNEQFF. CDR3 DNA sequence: TGTGCCAGCCGGTCAAGGGGGCTAGATAATGAGCAGTTCTTC.

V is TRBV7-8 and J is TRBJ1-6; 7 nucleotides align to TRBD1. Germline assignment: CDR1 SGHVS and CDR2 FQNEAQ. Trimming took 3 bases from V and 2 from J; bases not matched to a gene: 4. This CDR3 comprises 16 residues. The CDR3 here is CASSFDRVPYNSPLHF. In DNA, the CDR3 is TGTGCCAGCAGCTTCGACAGGGTTCCCTATAATTCACCCCTCCACTTT. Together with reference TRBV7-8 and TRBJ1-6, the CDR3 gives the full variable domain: GAGVSQSPRYKVAKRGQDVALRCDPISGHVSLFWYQQALGQGPEFLTYFQNEAQLDKSGLPSDRFFAERPEGSVSTLKIQRTQQEDSAVYLCASSFDRVPYNSPLHFGNGTRLTVT.

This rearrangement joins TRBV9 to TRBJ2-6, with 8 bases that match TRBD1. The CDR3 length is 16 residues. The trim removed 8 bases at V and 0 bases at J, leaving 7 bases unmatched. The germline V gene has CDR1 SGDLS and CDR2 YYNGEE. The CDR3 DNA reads TGTGCCAGTGCGACAGGGGTGTCCTCTGGGGCCAACGTCCTGACTTTC. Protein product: CASATGVSSGANVLTF.

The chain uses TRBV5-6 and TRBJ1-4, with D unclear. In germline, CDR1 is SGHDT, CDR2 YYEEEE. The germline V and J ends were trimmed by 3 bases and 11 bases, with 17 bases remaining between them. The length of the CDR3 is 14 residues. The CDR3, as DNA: TGTGCCAGCAGCTACGCGGGATCAGGTGGTAAACTGTTTTTT. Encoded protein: CASSYAGSGGKLFF.

Here the CDR3 DNA reads TGCGCCAGCAGCCAAGAAGTGGCAGGTAGCTCTGGAAACACCATATATTTT. This gives the protein CASSQEVAGSSGNTIYF. V is TRBV4-3 and J is TRBJ1-3; D remains ambiguous. Trimming left V 0 bases short and J 0 bases short, with 12 bases between. Germline CDR1 is LGHNA and CDR2 is YSLEER. CDR3 length: 17 amino acids.

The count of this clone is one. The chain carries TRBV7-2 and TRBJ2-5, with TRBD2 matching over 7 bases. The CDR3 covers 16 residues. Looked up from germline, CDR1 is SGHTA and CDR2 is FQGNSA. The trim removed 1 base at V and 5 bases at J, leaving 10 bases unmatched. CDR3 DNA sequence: TGTGCCAGCAGCTTAGGGTGGGCGGGAGCCCGCGAGACCCAGTACTTC. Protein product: CASSLGWAGARETQYF.

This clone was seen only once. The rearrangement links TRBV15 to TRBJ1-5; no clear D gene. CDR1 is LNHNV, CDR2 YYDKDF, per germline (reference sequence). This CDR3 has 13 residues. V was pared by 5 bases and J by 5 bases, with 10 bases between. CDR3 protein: CATSLKTDQPQHF. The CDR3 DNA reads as TGTGCCACCAGCCTAAAGACGGATCAGCCCCAGCATTTT.

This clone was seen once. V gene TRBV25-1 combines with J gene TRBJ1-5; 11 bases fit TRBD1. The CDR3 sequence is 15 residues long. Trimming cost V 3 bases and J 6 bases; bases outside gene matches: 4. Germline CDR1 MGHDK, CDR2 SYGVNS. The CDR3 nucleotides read TGTGCCAGCAGTGAGAGGGACAGGGGGGCTCAGCCCCAGCATTTT. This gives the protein CASSERDRGAQPQHF.

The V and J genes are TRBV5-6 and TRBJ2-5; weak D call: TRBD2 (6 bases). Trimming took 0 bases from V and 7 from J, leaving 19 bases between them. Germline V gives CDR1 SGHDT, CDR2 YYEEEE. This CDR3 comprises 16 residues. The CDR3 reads CASSLGRLAREGTQYF. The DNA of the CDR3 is TGTGCCAGCAGCTTGGGTCGGCTAGCGAGGGAAGGGACCCAGTACTTC.

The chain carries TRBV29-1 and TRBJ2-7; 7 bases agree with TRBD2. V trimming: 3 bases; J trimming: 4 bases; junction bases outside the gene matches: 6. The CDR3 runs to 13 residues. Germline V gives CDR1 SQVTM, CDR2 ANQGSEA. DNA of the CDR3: TGCAGCGTTGACGGCGGGAGAGAGTACGAGCAGTACTTC. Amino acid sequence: CSVDGGREYEQYF.

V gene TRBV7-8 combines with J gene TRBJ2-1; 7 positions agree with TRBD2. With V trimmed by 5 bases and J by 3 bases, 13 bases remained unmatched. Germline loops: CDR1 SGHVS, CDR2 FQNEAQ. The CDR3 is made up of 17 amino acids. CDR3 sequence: CASSPSGAQRVYNEQFF. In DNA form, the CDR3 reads TGTGCCAGCAGCCCAAGCGGGGCTCAAAGGGTCTACAATGAGCAGTTCTTC.

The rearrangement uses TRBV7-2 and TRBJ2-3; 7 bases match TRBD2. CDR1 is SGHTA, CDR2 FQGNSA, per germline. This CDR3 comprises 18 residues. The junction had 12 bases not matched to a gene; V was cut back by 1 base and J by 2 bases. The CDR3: CASSLDGFAGDHTDTQYF. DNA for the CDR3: TGTGCCAGCAGCTTAGATGGTTTCGCGGGGGATCACACAGATACGCAGTATTTT.

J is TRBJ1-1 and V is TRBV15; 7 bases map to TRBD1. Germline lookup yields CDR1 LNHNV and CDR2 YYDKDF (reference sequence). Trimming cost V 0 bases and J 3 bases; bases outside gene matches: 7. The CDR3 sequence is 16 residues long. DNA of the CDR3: TGTGCCACCAGCAGAGATCACGTCAGGGGGTACACTGAAGCTTTCTTT. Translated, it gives CATSRDHVRGYTEAFF.

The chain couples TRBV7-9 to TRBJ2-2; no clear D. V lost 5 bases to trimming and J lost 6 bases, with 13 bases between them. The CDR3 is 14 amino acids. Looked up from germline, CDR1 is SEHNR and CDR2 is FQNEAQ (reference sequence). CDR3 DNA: TGTGCCAGCAGCCACGCATTCAAATCCGGGGAGCTGTTTTTT. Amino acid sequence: CASSHAFKSGELFF.

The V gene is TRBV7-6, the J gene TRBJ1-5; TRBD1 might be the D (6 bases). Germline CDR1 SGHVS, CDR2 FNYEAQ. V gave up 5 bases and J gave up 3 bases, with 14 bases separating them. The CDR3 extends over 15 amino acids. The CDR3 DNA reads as TGTGCCAGCAGCCGAGACGGGGGGCTCAATCAGCCCCAGCATTTT. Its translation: CASSRDGGLNQPQHF.

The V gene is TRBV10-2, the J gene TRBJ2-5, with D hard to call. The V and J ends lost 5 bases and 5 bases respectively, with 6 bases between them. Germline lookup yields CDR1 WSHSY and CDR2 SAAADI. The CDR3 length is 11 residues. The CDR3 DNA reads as TGCGCCAGCAGTATCGGCGAGACCCAGTACTTC. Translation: CASSIGETQYF.

CDR3 sequence reads: CASSMTANQETQYF. DNA for the CDR3: TGTGCCAGTAGTATGACAGCAAATCAAGAGACCCAGTACTTC. This sequence joins TRBV19 and TRBJ2-5; tentative D call: TRBD1 (5 bases). CDR1 is LNHDA, CDR2 SQIVND, per germline (reference sequence). CDR3 length equals 14 residues. Trimming removed 3 bases from V and 2 bases from J, with 10 bases in between.

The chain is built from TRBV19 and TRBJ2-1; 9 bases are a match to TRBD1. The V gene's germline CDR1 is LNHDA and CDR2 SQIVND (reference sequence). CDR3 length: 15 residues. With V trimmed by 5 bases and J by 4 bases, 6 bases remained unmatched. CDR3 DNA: TGTGCCAGTAGTCAGGACAGGGGTAGGTACAATGAGCAGTTCTTC. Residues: CASSQDRGRYNEQFF.

The DNA for the CDR3 is TGTGCCAGCAACACAGAGCTACCTAACTATGGCTACACCTTC. This sequence encodes CASNTELPNYGYTF. The chain links TRBV28 to TRBJ1-2, with D unclear. The CDR3 has 14 amino acids. V dropped 7 bases and J dropped 0 bases, with 12 bases sitting between them. Germline CDR1 MDHEN, CDR2 SYDVKM.

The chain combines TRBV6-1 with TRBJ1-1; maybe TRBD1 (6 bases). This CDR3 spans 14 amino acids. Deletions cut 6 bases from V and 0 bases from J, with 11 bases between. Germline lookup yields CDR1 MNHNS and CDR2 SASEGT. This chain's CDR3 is CASRRTAMNTEAFF. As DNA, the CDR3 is TGTGCCAGCAGGAGGACAGCTATGAACACTGAAGCTTTCTTT.

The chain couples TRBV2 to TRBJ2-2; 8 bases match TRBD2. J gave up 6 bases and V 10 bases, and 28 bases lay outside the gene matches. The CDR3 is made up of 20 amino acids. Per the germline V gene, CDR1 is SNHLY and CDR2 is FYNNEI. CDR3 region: CATPRGGGVPGSPWSGELFF. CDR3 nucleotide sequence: TGTGCCACTCCACGGGGGGGAGGGGTCCCGGGGTCCCCGTGGTCCGGGGAGCTGTTTTTT.

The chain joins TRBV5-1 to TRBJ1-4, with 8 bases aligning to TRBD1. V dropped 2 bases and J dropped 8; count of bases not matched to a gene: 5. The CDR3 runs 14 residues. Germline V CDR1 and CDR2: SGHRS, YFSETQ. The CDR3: CASSFGQGREKLFF. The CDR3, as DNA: TGCGCCAGCAGCTTCGGACAGGGTAGGGAAAAACTGTTTTTT.

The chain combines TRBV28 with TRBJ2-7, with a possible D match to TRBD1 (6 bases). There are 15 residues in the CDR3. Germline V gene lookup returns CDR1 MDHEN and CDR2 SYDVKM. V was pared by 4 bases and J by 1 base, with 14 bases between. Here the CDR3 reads CASSSSWTVSYEQYF. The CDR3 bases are TGTGCCAGCAGTTCCTCTTGGACAGTTTCCTACGAGCAGTACTTC.

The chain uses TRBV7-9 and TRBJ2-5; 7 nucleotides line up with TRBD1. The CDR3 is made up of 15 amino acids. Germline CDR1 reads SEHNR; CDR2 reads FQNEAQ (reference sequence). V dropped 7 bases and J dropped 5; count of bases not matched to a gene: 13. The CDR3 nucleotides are TGTGCCAGCACCAAGAGCGAGGGGGCAGGGGAGACCCAGTACTTC. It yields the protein CASTKSEGAGETQYF.